The clone carrying this T cell receptor beta chain was detected only a few times. Its antigen is unidentified. Cultured CD4+ T cell DNA was sequenced using the Oncomine TCR Beta short-read assay. TCRdb itself ran the PCR reads through MiXCR, one entry per CDR3 protein. The sample lists fewer than 25,000 distinct CDR3 sequences, 40% to 50% occurring once. Treatment defined: approximately nine-day PBMC culture with coronavirus spike peptide pools or control peptides (ViraFEST assay). Via ViraFEST, peptide pools expanded antigen-specific T cells before TCR sequencing. The entry originates in a study of vaccination and CD4 T cells after COVID-19. The CDR3 contains 15 residues. The ends lost 4 bases at V and 4 bases at J; junction bases unmatched: 7. Germline-derived CDR1 and CDR2 are MNHEY and SVGEGT.

The source is a human donor who had recovered from COVID-19. The chain carries TRBV6-2 or TRBV6-3 and TRBJ2-5; TRBD1 agrees at 9 bases. The source material was CD4+ T cells from blood, cultured in vitro, sampled before SARS-CoV-2 vaccination. The CDR3 sequence: CASSSRRDRAETQYF. DNA of the CDR3: TGTGCCAGCAGTTCACGCAGGGACAGGGCAGAGACCCAGTACTTC.